The clone carrying this T cell receptor beta chain showed up just a few times. From the 5' RACE reads, TCRdb called clonotypes with MiXCR, one entry per CDR3 protein. The sample consists of over 150,000 distinct CDR3 sequences, about 18% of them appearing once. This specimen belongs to a study of T-cell memory formation after mild COVID-19. This TCR derives from a man younger than 35 who had mild COVID-19 (a few samples of this study predate the infection). Cell type and time point are not known. The sequenced material came from PBMCs or a T cell subset sorted from them (not recorded which).

CDR3 coding DNA: TGTGCCAGCAGCTTAAGAACTAACACAGATACGCAGTATTTT. Translated, it gives CASSLRTNTDTQYF. V usage is TRBV11-2 and J usage is TRBJ2-3; D is uncertain. The CDR3 contains 14 residues. CDR1 and CDR2 from the germline V gene are SGHAT and FQNNGV. The V end was cut by 2 bases, the J end by 2 bases, with 8 bases between.